The 18 T cell receptor beta chains reported below all come from one sample, sequenced in a study of CD8+ T cells in alopecia areata. Once RNA had been extracted, it was reverse transcribed into cDNA to act as the sequencing template. Here immunoSEQ multiplex PCR was the method, and the copy in TCRdb shows in-frame clones only, minus some. In the table there are 100,000 to 150,000 clones, almost 50% of which are singletons. The sample in question was CD8+ T cells sorted from blood, obtained at week 0. Receptors originate from a human donor with alopecia areata.

This rearrangement joins TRBV5-1 to TRBJ1-6, with D perhaps matching TRBD1 (5 bases). The CDR3 length is 14 residues. Germline assignment: CDR1 SGHRS and CDR2 YFSETQ. Between the trimmed V and J ends, which lost 5 bases and 6 bases, there was a span of 12 bases. The DNA of the CDR3 is TGCGCCAGCAGATCTACAGGAGTTAATTCACCCCTCCACTTT. This encodes CASRSTGVNSPLHF.

The chain uses TRBV11-2 and TRBJ2-7, with D perhaps TRBD1 (5 bases). The CDR3 spans 17 residues. Looked up from germline, CDR1 is SGHAT and CDR2 is FQNNGV. V was cut by 5 bases and J by 0 bases, with 20 bases left in between. The CDR3 reads CASSTMGRTRSSYEQYF. CDR3 DNA sequence: TGTGCCAGCAGCACCATGGGAAGGACAAGGAGCTCCTACGAGCAGTACTTC.

The chain links TRBV14 to TRBJ2-2; no firm D call. Germline loops: CDR1 SGHDN, CDR2 FVKESK. The CDR3 runs 13 residues. Trimming removed 1 base from V and 5 bases from J, with 5 bases in between. CDR3 loop: CASSQVPTGELFF. DNA of the CDR3: TGTGCCAGCAGCCAAGTTCCAACCGGGGAGCTGTTTTTT.

In this sample, this clone turned up a few times. The V and J genes are TRBV10-3 and TRBJ1-5; tentatively, D is TRBD1 (6 bases). V lost 5 bases to trimming and J lost 4 bases, with 12 bases between them. Germline V gives CDR1 ENHRY, CDR2 SYGVKD. CDR3 length: 14 residues. The CDR3 nucleotides are TGTGCCATCAGTCCCCCAGGGGTGAATCAGCCCCAGCATTTT. Translated, it gives CAISPPGVNQPQHF.

V is TRBV29-1 and J is TRBJ2-7; 7 positions match TRBD1. The length of the CDR3 is 13 residues. CDR1 is SQVTM, CDR2 ANQGSEA, per germline. Losses at the gene ends were 4 bases for V and 3 bases for J; bases not matched to a gene: 6. The CDR3 is CSVGPGQSYEQYF. For the CDR3, the DNA is TGCAGCGTTGGTCCGGGACAGAGCTACGAGCAGTACTTC.

This clone was counted a single time. The chain is built from TRBV29-1 and TRBJ2-1; TRBD2 matches at 8 bases. V trimming: 5 bases; J trimming: 4 bases; junction bases outside the gene matches: 4. CDR1 and CDR2 from the germline V gene are SQVTM and ANQGSEA. The length of the CDR3 is 13 residues. This CDR3 is CSVPAGVYNEQFF. The DNA of the CDR3 is TGCAGCGTTCCAGCGGGGGTGTACAATGAGCAGTTCTTC.

The J gene is TRBJ1-2, the V gene TRBV29-1, with D perhaps TRBD1 (5 bases). Trimming took 3 bases from V and 2 from J, leaving 10 bases between them. CDR1 and CDR2 (germline): SQVTM, ANQGSEA. This CDR3 spans 13 amino acids. In DNA form, the CDR3 reads TGCAGCGTTGACGGGACGGAGAACTATGGCTACACCTTC. It translates to CSVDGTENYGYTF.

The chain links TRBV27 to TRBJ2-1, with a weak D call TRBD1 (6 bases). Between the trimmed V and J ends, which lost 6 bases and 5 bases, there was a span of 11 bases. The V gene's germline CDR1 is MNHEY and CDR2 SMNVEV (reference sequence). The CDR3 is made up of 13 amino acids. In nucleotides, the CDR3 is TGTGCCAGCAGCCACAGGGACCACAATGAGCAGTTCTTC. Translated: CASSHRDHNEQFF.

This clone was counted a few times. The V call is TRBV6-5, the J call TRBJ2-7; no firm D call. V lost 0 bases, J lost 3 bases, and 6 bases lay in between. The CDR3 length is 13 residues. CDR1 MNHEY and CDR2 SVGAGI come from the germline V gene. The DNA of the CDR3 is TGTGCCAGCAGTTACTCGGGGTTCTACGAGCAGTACTTC. It codes for CASSYSGFYEQYF.

The rearrangement links TRBV5-6 to TRBJ1-6, with a tentative D call TRBD1 (6 bases). The germline V gene encodes CDR1 SGHDT and CDR2 YYEEEE. This CDR3 spans 15 amino acids. The germline V and J ends were trimmed by 4 bases and 5 bases, with 13 bases remaining between them. The CDR3: CASSHLRGNNSPLHF. Here the CDR3 DNA reads TGTGCCAGCAGCCACCTCAGGGGTAATAATTCACCCCTCCACTTT.

To note about this clone: Other DNA sequences from this sample encode an identical CDR3 as well. V and J are TRBV30 and TRBJ2-7; 7 bases are shared with TRBD1. The CDR3 is made up of 12 amino acids. V trimming: 3 bases; J trimming: 3 bases; junction bases outside the gene matches: 2. Looked up from germline, CDR1 is GTSNPN and CDR2 is SVGIG (reference sequence). The CDR3 DNA reads as TGTGCCTGGAGCGGGGACAGCTACGAGCAGTACTTC. It encodes CAWSGDSYEQYF.

This chain links TRBV13 with TRBJ1-2; 8 bases map to TRBD1. The V segment lost 3 bases and the J segment 7 bases; nucleotides outside the gene matches: 7. CDR1 and CDR2 from the germline V gene are PRHDT and FYEKMQ (reference sequence). The CDR3 sequence is 14 residues long. The CDR3 nucleotides read TGTGCCAGCAGCTTTTCGACAGGGGTGGTTGGCTACACCTTC. This gives the protein CASSFSTGVVGYTF. The full variable domain, completed using reference TRBV13 and TRBJ1-2, is AAGVIQSPRHLIKEKRETATLKCYPIPRHDTVYWYQQGPGQDPQFLISFYEKMQSDKGSIPDRFSAQQFSDYHSELNMSSLELGDSALYFCASSFSTGVVGYTFGSGTRLTVV.

The chain joins TRBV29-1 to TRBJ1-1; 9 bases align to TRBD1. The CDR3 is made up of 16 amino acids. V trimming: 7 bases; J trimming: 4 bases; junction bases outside the gene matches: 16. The germline CDR1 and CDR2 sequences are SQVTM and ANQGSEA. DNA of the CDR3: TGCAGCGCTAAGAGCCGCCCAGACAGGGGGACCACTGAAGCTTTCTTT. This codes for CSAKSRPDRGTTEAFF.

The CDR3 reads CSVEPDGNQPQHF. CDR3 bases: TGCAGCGTTGAACCGGACGGCAATCAGCCCCAGCATTTT. The V and J genes are TRBV29-1 and TRBJ1-5; D not certain. Germline V gene data show CDR1 as SQVTM and CDR2 as ANQGSEA. The CDR3 extends over 13 amino acids. Trimming removed 2 bases at V and 2 bases at J, with 7 bases between.

The chain has TRBV29-1 and TRBJ1-6, with 7 bases matching TRBD1. The V segment lost 4 bases and the J segment 9 bases; nucleotides outside the gene matches: 9. In germline, CDR1 is SQVTM, CDR2 ANQGSEA. The CDR3 contains 14 residues. The CDR3 sequence: CSVGTGTEGSPLHF. DNA for the CDR3: TGCAGCGTTGGGACCGGGACAGAGGGTTCACCCCTCCACTTT. Full variable domain (rest looked up from reference TRBV29-1 and TRBJ1-6): SAVISQKPSRDICQRGTSLTIQCQVDSQVTMMFWYRQQPGQSLTLIATANQGSEATYESGFVIDKFPISRPNLTFSTLTVSNMSPEDSSIYLCSVGTGTEGSPLHFGNGTRLTVT.

This clone was detected a few times. The gene calls are TRBV29-1 and TRBJ1-4; D is perhaps TRBD1 (5 bases). Trimming shortened V by 2 bases and J by 7 bases, and 11 bases separated the two germline ends. CDR3 length: 13 amino acids. Looked up from germline, CDR1 is SQVTM and CDR2 is ANQGSEA. The CDR3 is CSVELQGGEKLFF. CDR3 coding DNA: TGCAGCGTTGAACTCCAGGGAGGTGAAAAACTGTTTTTT.

This chain uses TRBV5-6 with TRBJ2-1; no clear D. Deletions cut 7 bases from V and 9 bases from J, with 8 bases between. The length of the CDR3 is 10 residues. Germline lookup yields CDR1 SGHDT and CDR2 YYEEEE. The CDR3 protein is CASGPGEQFF. CDR3 coding DNA: TGTGCCAGCGGACCGGGTGAGCAGTTCTTC.

This clone was detected once. The chain combines TRBV29-1 with TRBJ1-2; no reliable D call. From germline, CDR1 is SQVTM and CDR2 ANQGSEA. The CDR3 spans 11 residues. With 4 bases removed from V and 1 base from J, the gap between germline ends came to 4 bases. The CDR3 DNA reads TGCAGCGTTGTACTTAACTATGGCTACACCTTC. Protein: CSVVLNYGYTF.